This TCR beta chain was identified in a study of blood T cell repertoires in COVID-19. Overall study: Italy, Spain and the United States were the sources of the convalescent and acute COVID-19 samples.

Authors' analysis steps: Estimated nucleated cell counts came from reference gene primer amplification. Only in-frame clones appear in the TCRdb table, and some are missing; sequencing was by immunoSEQ multiplex PCR. For V, J and clone size, that table is used; D and trimming come from the DNA. Of a few hundred thousand clones in the sample, around 92% were seen once. V lost 0 bases, J lost 9 bases, and 15 bases lay in between. The germline V gene has CDR1 SGHNT and CDR2 YYREEE (reference sequence). The CDR3 runs 15 residues. Seattle-derived patients entered the study during active infection and were followed longitudinally.

Input material: peripheral blood. This chain connects TRBV5-4 to TRBJ2-2; D remains ambiguous. This clonotype originated in a woman aged 25 to 39 with COVID-19, enrolled during active disease. CDR3 residues: CASSLGLGQPRELFF. DNA for the CDR3: TGTGCCAGCAGCTTGGGGCTAGGCCAGCCCCGGGAGCTGTTTTTT.